Listed here are 30 T cell receptor beta chains from one sample, sequenced in a study of spatial heterogeneity in lung cancer. TCRdb reprocessed the 5' RACE reads via MiXCR and lists one record per CDR3 protein. The repertoire holds around 12,000 distinct CDR3 sequences, approximately 15% seen once, with 37% in the top ten. Time point of the sample: sample taken at primary tumor resection. The authors sequenced whole RNA from tumor, nontumor lung or frozen PBMC without sorting. The source was PBMCs, collected at surgery. These receptors were obtained from a male donor with early-stage non-small cell lung cancer.

This clonotype ranks as medium-sized. The CDR3: CSVEWGQGFSGANVLTF. The CDR3 bases are TGCAGCGTTGAATGGGGACAGGGATTTTCCGGGGCCAACGTCCTGACTTTC. This chain uses TRBV29-1 with TRBJ2-6, with 9 bases matching TRBD1. This CDR3 region has 17 residues. The J segment lost 4 bases and the V segment lost 2 bases, leaving 9 bases of the junction unmatched. CDR1 is SQVTM and CDR2 is ANQGSEA in the germline V gene.

This clonotype was observed a few times. This chain connects TRBV7-2 to TRBJ2-1; 11 positions match TRBD2. The germline V gene encodes CDR1 SGHTA and CDR2 FQGNSA. The CDR3 runs to 11 residues. Germline trimming cut 5 bases from V and 14 bases from J; bases unmatched to any gene: 2. In DNA form, the CDR3 reads TGTGCCAGCAGCCAGACTAGCGGGGAGTTCTTC. Translating gives CASSQTSGEFF.

This clonotype occurred many times. The rearrangement links TRBV7-2 to TRBJ2-3, with a weak D call TRBD2 (6 bases). Germline V gene lookup returns CDR1 SGHTA and CDR2 FQGNSA. Trimming took 5 bases from V and 0 from J, leaving 15 bases between them. The CDR3 loop spans 16 amino acids. This CDR3 reads CASSPMGGASTDTQYF. CDR3 DNA: TGTGCCAGCAGCCCAATGGGGGGAGCTAGCACAGATACGCAGTATTTT.

The V gene is TRBV18, the J gene TRBJ1-1; D is uncertain. This CDR3 has 15 residues. Per germline, CDR1 KGHSH and CDR2 LQKENI. V lost 1 base, J lost 1 base, and 10 bases lay in between. The CDR3 DNA sequence: TGTGCCAGCTCACCACTAGATTGGGGGAACACTGAAGCTTTCTTT. It encodes CASSPLDWGNTEAFF.

This clonotype was observed many times. The CDR3 DNA reads TGCAGCGTTGAGGGCGATCATGGCAATGAGCAGTTCTTC. Protein sequence: CSVEGDHGNEQFF. The chain couples TRBV29-1 to TRBJ2-1, with D uncertain. This CDR3 has 13 amino acids. The V gene lost 3 bases and the J gene lost 6 bases, with 12 bases spanning the gap. Germline-derived CDR1 and CDR2 are SQVTM and ANQGSEA.

This clonotype was detected ten times or more. The chain carries TRBV28 and TRBJ2-1; 8 bases fit TRBD1. CDR3 length equals 16 residues. Germline V gene sequence: CDR1 MDHEN, CDR2 SYDVKM. Unmatched junction bases numbered 15, after V lost 6 bases and J lost 8 bases. The CDR3 DNA sequence: TGTGCCAGCAGCTTAGAACAGGGGGGTGGGTTAGATGAGCAGTTCTTC. It encodes CASSLEQGGGLDEQFF. The complete variable domain, with remaining parts taken from reference TRBV28 and TRBJ2-1, reads DVKVTQSSRYLVKRTGEKVFLECVQDMDHENMFWYRQDPGLGLRLIYFSYDVKMKEKGDIPEGYSVSREKKERFSLILESASTNQTSMYLCASSLEQGGGLDEQFFGPGTRLTVL.

In nucleotides, the CDR3 is TGTGCCAGCAGCGCGACCGGGACAGGGAATTCACCCCTCCACTTT. Residues: CASSATGTGNSPLHF. The chain carries TRBV7-2 and TRBJ1-6; 9 nucleotides match TRBD1. J gave up 7 bases and V 5 bases, and 6 bases lay outside the gene matches. Per germline, CDR1 SGHTA and CDR2 FQGNSA. There are 15 residues in the CDR3.

The V gene is TRBV10-1, the J gene TRBJ2-1; D is uncertain. In germline, CDR1 is WNHNN, CDR2 SYGVQD (reference sequence). The length of the CDR3 is 11 residues. V was trimmed by 6 bases and J by 5 bases, leaving 5 bases between them. The CDR3 protein is CASRGDNEQFF. In DNA form, the CDR3 reads TGCGCCAGCAGAGGAGACAATGAGCAGTTCTTC.

A few counts support this clonotype. The germline gene is not matched at one end of the junction; a read error may be the cause. This chain connects TRBV7-8 to TRBJ2-5; tentatively, D is TRBD1 (5 bases). CDR1 is SGHVS, CDR2 FQNEAQ, per germline. The CDR3 extends over 18 amino acids. The CDR3 DNA sequence: TGTGCCAGCAGGTTAGGGCAGGGATACCTGCGGCTCACAGAGACCCAGTACTTC. It yields the protein CASRLGQGYLRLTETQYF.

This clonotype was observed a handful of times. This chain joins TRBV27 and TRBJ2-7; 11 positions agree with TRBD1. The junction had 8 bases not matched to a gene; V was cut back by 5 bases and J by 2 bases. This CDR3 region has 16 residues. CDR1 and CDR2 (germline): MNHEY, SMNVEV (reference sequence). CDR3 bases: TGTGCCAGCAGTCCTCGTGGACAGGGGGCCGCCTACGAGCAGTACTTC. Its protein is CASSPRGQGAAYEQYF.

This clonotype has more than one count but fewer than ten. The chain combines TRBV20-1 with TRBJ2-7, with 7 bases fitting TRBD1. The CDR3 extends over 13 amino acids. The V segment lost 0 bases and the J segment 2 bases; nucleotides outside the gene matches: 1. Germline loops: CDR1 DFQATT, CDR2 SNEGSKA (reference sequence). The CDR3 coding sequence is TGCAGTGCTAGAGAAGGGGGCGCCTACGAGCAGTACTTC. This codes for CSAREGGAYEQYF.

The V gene is TRBV29-1, the J gene TRBJ1-5; the D gene is possibly TRBD1 (5 bases). The germline gives CDR1 SQVTM, CDR2 ANQGSEA. V was trimmed by 4 bases and J by 3 bases, leaving 13 bases between them. The CDR3 loop spans 14 amino acids. For the CDR3, the DNA is TGCAGCGTTGCGTACACAGGACCCAATCAGCCCCAGCATTTT. Amino acids: CSVAYTGPNQPQHF.

This clonotype was found a few times. CDR3 in DNA: TGTGCCAGCAGCACAGGACTAGCGGGGGCGACATTGGATGAGCAGTTCTTC. Protein product: CASSTGLAGATLDEQFF. This chain links TRBV11-2 with TRBJ2-1; 13 bases agree with TRBD2. V dropped 5 bases and J dropped 8; count of bases not matched to a gene: 12. Germline V gene lookup returns CDR1 SGHAT and CDR2 FQNNGV. The CDR3 totals 17 residues.

In its sample, this clonotype was seen a few times. This chain's CDR3 is CASSFLTARYGYTF. As DNA, the CDR3 is TGTGCCAGCAGCTTCTTGACAGCTAGATATGGCTACACCTTC. The J gene is TRBJ1-2, the V gene TRBV5-6; tentative D call: TRBD1 (5 bases). In germline, CDR1 is SGHDT, CDR2 YYEEEE. Trimming removed 2 bases at V and 5 bases at J, with 13 bases between. CDR3 length: 14 residues.

The V gene is TRBV18, the J gene TRBJ2-3; D remains unclear. This CDR3 contains 13 residues. CDR1 KGHSH and CDR2 LQKENI come from the germline V gene. The V end was cut by 6 bases, the J end by 3 bases, with 10 bases between. The DNA of the CDR3 is TGTGCCAGCTCCGTTTCATTGACAGATACGCAGTATTTT. It specifies CASSVSLTDTQYF.

The sample holds a few counts of this clonotype. The chain joins TRBV3-1 to TRBJ2-1; D call uncertain. Germline V gene sequence: CDR1 LGHDT, CDR2 YNNKEL (reference sequence). The CDR3 contains 17 residues. V gave up 0 bases and J gave up 3 bases, with 15 bases separating them. The CDR3 nucleotides read TGTGCCAGCAGCCAAGATTTAGGCAGCAGCCTCTACAATGAGCAGTTCTTC. It is translated as CASSQDLGSSLYNEQFF.

The CDR3, as DNA: TGTGCCAGCAGTTACTCGGACAGGGCAATTTTCACTGAAGCTTTCTTT. Amino acids: CASSYSDRAIFTEAFF. The V and J genes are TRBV6-2 or TRBV6-3 and TRBJ1-1; 8 bases map to TRBD1. CDR3 length equals 16 residues. CDR1 is MNHEY and CDR2 is SVGEGT in the germline V gene. V dropped 0 bases and J dropped 4; count of bases not matched to a gene: 7.

This rearrangement joins TRBV5-1 to TRBJ2-2; D is perhaps TRBD1 or TRBD2 (5 bases each). Germline-derived CDR1 and CDR2 are SGHRS and YFSETQ. Trimming shortened V by 1 base and J by 6 bases, and 13 bases separated the two germline ends. This CDR3 spans 15 amino acids. This chain's CDR3 is CASSLLSGSPGELFF. The DNA for the CDR3 is TGCGCCAGCAGCTTGTTGTCAGGGAGTCCCGGGGAGCTGTTTTTT.

CDR3 in amino acids: CSARLQELDGYTF. In DNA form, the CDR3 reads TGCAGTGCTAGACTGCAGGAATTGGATGGCTACACCTTC. The chain recombines TRBV20-1 with TRBJ1-2, with D hard to call. V was pared by 2 bases and J by 6 bases, with 13 bases between. This CDR3 is built from 13 residues. CDR1 DFQATT and CDR2 SNEGSKA come from the germline V gene (reference sequence).

To note about this clonotype: A much larger clone sits a single nucleotide away, making a read error possible. The chain couples TRBV5-6 to TRBJ1-1; D is undetermined. CDR3 size: 11 residues. Trimming took off 3 bases at V and 6 bases at J, with 6 bases between the two ends. Germline CDR1 SGHDT, CDR2 YYEEEE. DNA of the CDR3: TGTGCCAGCAGCTCCTTAGCTGAAGCTTTCTTT. It yields the protein CASSSLAEAFF.

This clonotype is labeled medium-sized (0.01 to 0.1%). This rearrangement joins TRBV10-3 to TRBJ2-3; D is uncertain. CDR1 is ENHRY and CDR2 is SYGVKD in the germline V gene. Trimming removed 4 bases from V and 0 bases from J, with 8 bases in between. This CDR3 has 14 residues. CDR3 region: CAISGVGSTDTQYF. In DNA form, the CDR3 reads TGTGCCATCAGTGGCGTGGGGAGCACAGATACGCAGTATTTT.

This clonotype was seen a handful of times. This chain uses TRBV5-1 with TRBJ2-7; D tentatively fits TRBD1 or TRBD2 (6 bases each). V was trimmed by 0 bases and J by 5 bases, leaving 15 bases between them. Germline assignment: CDR1 SGHRS and CDR2 YFSETQ. This CDR3 has 15 residues. This chain's CDR3 is CASSLEGGAYNEQYF. The CDR3 DNA reads TGCGCCAGCAGCTTGGAGGGGGGCGCGTACAACGAGCAGTACTTC. The variable domain in full, with the rest retrieved from reference TRBV5-1 and TRBJ2-7, is KAGVTQTPRYLIKTRGQQVTLSCSPISGHRSVSWYQQTPGQGLQFLFEYFSETQRNKGNFPGRFSGRQFSNSRSEMNVSTLELGDSALYLCASSLEGGAYNEQYFGPGTRLTVT.

This clonotype has a count of ten or more. The chain joins TRBV3-1 to TRBJ1-1; D gene uncertain. This CDR3 has 13 residues. The germline CDR1 and CDR2 sequences are LGHDT and YNNKEL (reference sequence). Trimming took 4 bases from V and 1 from J, leaving 7 bases between them. DNA of the CDR3: TGTGCCAGCAGCCCGCACCAGAACACTGAAGCTTTCTTT. Translating gives CASSPHQNTEAFF.

This clonotype has a count of ten or more. The rearrangement uses TRBV20-1 and TRBJ1-5; no clear D. Germline V gene lookup returns CDR1 DFQATT and CDR2 SNEGSKA (reference sequence). This CDR3 is built from 16 residues. V lost 2 bases to trimming and J lost 7 bases, with 21 bases between them. The CDR3 here is CSARLVLAGSDQPQHF. Written as DNA, the CDR3 is TGCAGTGCTAGACTAGTATTGGCGGGCAGTGACCAGCCCCAGCATTTT.

The chain joins TRBV15 to TRBJ2-7; TRBD1 aligns across 9 bases. The V and J ends lost 6 bases and 3 bases, in that order; junction bases with no gene match: 3. Germline V gives CDR1 LNHNV, CDR2 YYDKDF (reference sequence). CDR3 length: 13 amino acids. Here the CDR3 reads CATRGTGNYEQYF. CDR3 DNA sequence: TGTGCCACCAGAGGGACAGGGAACTACGAGCAGTACTTC.

This clonotype has a count of ten or more. The chain couples TRBV7-8 to TRBJ2-3; a possible D gene is TRBD1 (6 bases). V lost 5 bases to trimming and J lost 6 bases, with 18 bases between them. Germline V gene sequence: CDR1 SGHVS, CDR2 FQNEAQ. CDR3 length equals 15 residues. The CDR3 is CASSPRGQITDTQYF. The CDR3 nucleotides are TGTGCCAGCAGCCCAAGGGGACAAATCACTGATACGCAGTATTTT.

This clonotype was seen more than once but under ten times. CDR3 DNA: TGTGCCTGGAGAGACGACAGGGACAACACAGATACGCAGTATTTT. The encoded protein is CAWRDDRDNTDTQYF. The rearrangement joins TRBV30 to TRBJ2-3, with 7 nucleotides matching TRBD1. V shed 3 bases and J 2 bases; nucleotides not matched to a gene: 8. The CDR3 has 15 amino acids. CDR1 and CDR2 (germline): GTSNPN, SVGIG (reference sequence).

This chain's CDR3 is CASSEGQGASDEQYF. As DNA, the CDR3 is TGTGCCAGCAGTGAGGGACAGGGTGCCTCGGACGAGCAGTACTTC. The gene calls are TRBV6-1 and TRBJ2-7, with 9 bases identical to TRBD1. V lost 3 bases and J lost 5; bases outside the gene matches: 8. The CDR3 is made up of 15 amino acids. Looked up from germline, CDR1 is MNHNS and CDR2 is SASEGT.

V is TRBV3-1 and J is TRBJ1-2; the D gene is possibly TRBD1 (6 bases). This CDR3 has 15 amino acids. Trimming left V 3 bases short and J 8 bases short, with 19 bases between. The germline V gene has CDR1 LGHDT and CDR2 YNNKEL (reference sequence). CDR3 DNA: TGTGCCAGCAGCCAGGTTCCGGGGGCGCAGGGAGGCTACACCTTC. Its translation: CASSQVPGAQGGYTF.

This clonotype was picked up a small number of times. The rearrangement joins TRBV4-3 to TRBJ2-2; 8 bases map to TRBD2. The CDR3 length is 20 residues. Germline-derived CDR1 and CDR2 are LGHNA and YSLEER. The junction had 15 bases not matched to a gene; V was cut back by 0 bases and J by 3 bases. The CDR3 sequence: CASSQDNWGSSGGHTGELFF. CDR3 DNA sequence: TGCGCCAGCAGCCAAGATAATTGGGGATCCAGCGGGGGCCACACCGGGGAGCTGTTTTTT.